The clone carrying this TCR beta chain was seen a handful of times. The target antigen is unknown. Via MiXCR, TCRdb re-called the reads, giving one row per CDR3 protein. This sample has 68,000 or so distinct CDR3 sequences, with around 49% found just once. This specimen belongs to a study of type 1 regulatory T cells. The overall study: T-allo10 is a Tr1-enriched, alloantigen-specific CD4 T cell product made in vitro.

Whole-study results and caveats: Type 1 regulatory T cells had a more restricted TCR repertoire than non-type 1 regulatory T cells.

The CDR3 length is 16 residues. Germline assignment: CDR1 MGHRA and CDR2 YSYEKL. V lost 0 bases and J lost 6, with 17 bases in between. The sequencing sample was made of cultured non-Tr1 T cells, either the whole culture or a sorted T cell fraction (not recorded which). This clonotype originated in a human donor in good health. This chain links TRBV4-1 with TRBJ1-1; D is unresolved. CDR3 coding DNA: TGCGCCAGCAGCCAAGAGAGGTCAACATTCTCTCCTGAAGCTTTCTTT. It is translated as CASSQERSTFSPEAFF.